This TCR beta chain was documented in a study of blood T cell repertoires in COVID-19. V was cut by 2 bases and J by 5 bases, with 12 bases left in between. The CDR3 contains 14 residues. From germline, CDR1 is MGHDK and CDR2 SYGVNS. Sequencing was performed with immunoSEQ multiplex PCR; in TCRdb, only in-frame clones are kept and a portion is missing. The top ten clones hold roughly a quarter of a sample with more than 45,000 clones, roughly 89% of them seen once. The TCR sequence derives from a human donor in a cohort sampled during active COVID-19. The chain has TRBV25-1 and TRBJ1-1; a possible D gene is TRBD1 (5 bases). The material sequenced was peripheral blood. Here the CDR3 DNA reads TGTGCCAGCAGTGAAGGGGCAGGAGGGACTGAAGCTTTCTTT. Encoded protein: CASSEGAGGTEAFF.